This T cell receptor beta chain was sequenced for a study of read filtering for tumor transcriptome and immune sequencing. Background on the study: RNA-seq yielded only 85 to 1273 TCR reads, IR-seq about 4 to 10.27 million. Regarding the study as a whole: Compared with RNA-seq, IR-seq gave much higher clonotype depth and reliability.

Molecular barcoded adaptors covering alpha/delta and beta/gamma chains were used on around 400 ng RNA. TCRdb redid the calling of the reads with MiXCR, one entry per CDR3 protein. This sample has fewer than 30,000 distinct CDR3 sequences, with approximately 15% found just once. Bone marrow was sampled from every patient at the time of active disease. This CDR3 is built from 15 residues. V gave up 4 bases and J gave up 6 bases; unmatched junction bases: 8. In germline, CDR1 is LNHDA, CDR2 SQIVND (reference sequence). Notes on this clonotype: Its specificity is not known.

J is TRBJ1-4 and V is TRBV19; 7 bases agree with TRBD1. The receptor was isolated from a donor at least 40 years old with multiple myeloma. Sequenced input: a population of CD138-negative cells sorted from bone marrow. CDR3 coding DNA: TGTGCCAGTAGTACCCAGGGGGTAGCAGATGAAAAACTGTTTTTT. As protein: CASSTQGVADEKLFF.